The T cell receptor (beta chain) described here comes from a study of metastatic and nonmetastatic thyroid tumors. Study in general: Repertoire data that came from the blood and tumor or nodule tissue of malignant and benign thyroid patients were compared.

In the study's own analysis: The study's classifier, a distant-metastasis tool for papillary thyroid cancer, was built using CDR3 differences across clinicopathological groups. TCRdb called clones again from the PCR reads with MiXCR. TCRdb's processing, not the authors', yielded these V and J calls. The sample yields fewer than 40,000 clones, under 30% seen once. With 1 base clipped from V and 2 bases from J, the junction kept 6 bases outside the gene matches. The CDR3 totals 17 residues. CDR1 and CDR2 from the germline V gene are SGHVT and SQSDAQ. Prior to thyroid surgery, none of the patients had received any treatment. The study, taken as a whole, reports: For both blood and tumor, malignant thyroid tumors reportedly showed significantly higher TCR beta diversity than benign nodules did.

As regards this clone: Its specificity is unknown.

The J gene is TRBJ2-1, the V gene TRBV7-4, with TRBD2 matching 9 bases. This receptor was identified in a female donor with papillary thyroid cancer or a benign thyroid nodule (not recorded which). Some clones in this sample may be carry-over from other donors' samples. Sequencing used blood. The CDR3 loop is CASSLVGCGRAYNEQFF. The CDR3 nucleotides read TGTGCCAGCAGCTTAGTGGGTTGCGGGAGGGCCTACAATGAGCAGTTCTTC.